Sequencing of this TCR beta chain was carried out in a study of read filtering for tumor transcriptome and immune sequencing. Molecular barcoded adaptors covering alpha/delta and beta/gamma chains were used on around 400 ng RNA. MiXCR, applied by TCRdb to the reads, yields one record per CDR3 protein. The sample contains 130,000 or so distinct CDR3 sequences, roughly an eighth of which appear only once. The CDR3 spans 13 residues. Trimming removed 8 bases at V and 1 base at J, with 11 bases between. Germline V gene sequence: CDR1 KGHSH, CDR2 LQKENI. Many counts were recorded for this clonotype. The origin of this receptor is a donor aged 40 or over with multiple myeloma. Sequencing was done on a sample of a population of CD138-negative cells sorted from bone marrow. The V gene is TRBV18, the J gene TRBJ1-1, with D possibly matching TRBD1 (5 bases). The CDR3 reads CASSSQGNTEAFF. CDR3 coding DNA: TGTGCCAGCAGTTCCCAGGGGAACACTGAAGCTTTCTTT.